The T cell receptor beta chain under discussion was sequenced for a study of T cells in Graves' hyperthyroidism and ophthalmopathy. Study information: Peripheral blood draws took place at initial diagnosis, ahead of any treatment.

Clinical symptoms, serum thyroxine, TRAb, thyroid ultrasound and orbital computed tomography informed diagnoses. CDR1 and CDR2 (germline): MNHNS, SASEGT. The CDR3 has 16 residues. J was trimmed by 3 bases and V by 6 bases; bases with no gene match: 9. This clonotype was observed a handful of times. Its antigen remains unidentified. Study-wide findings and caveats: A model using 13 V-J features told ophthalmopathy apart from stable hyperthyroidism. Clonotypes that were expanded in thyroid above 0.001 mostly appeared in blood too.

Amplification of TCR beta CDR3 regions used RNA as the template. Researchers ran a first-round RT-PCR on the TCR CDR3 using the HTBI primer set. TCRdb processed the multiplex PCR reads anew with MiXCR; each CDR3 protein has one entry. The table records about 200,000 distinct CDR3 sequences, about 18% of them present only once. V is TRBV6-1 and J is TRBJ2-1; 9 positions match TRBD1. The origin of this receptor is a man between 40 and 49 years old with Graves' hyperthyroidism. Sequences were obtained from blood. The CDR3 sequence is CASSPATGGLYNEQFF. CDR3 DNA: TGTGCCAGCAGCCCCGCGACAGGGGGTCTCTACAATGAGCAGTTCTTC.